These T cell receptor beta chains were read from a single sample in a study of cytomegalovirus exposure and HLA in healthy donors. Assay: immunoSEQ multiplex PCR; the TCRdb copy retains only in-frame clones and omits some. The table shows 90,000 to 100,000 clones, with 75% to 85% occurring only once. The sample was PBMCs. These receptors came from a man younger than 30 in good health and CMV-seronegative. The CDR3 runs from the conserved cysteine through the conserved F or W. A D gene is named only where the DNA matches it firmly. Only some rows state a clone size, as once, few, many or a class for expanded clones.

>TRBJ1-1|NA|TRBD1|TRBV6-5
CASSAGQANTEAFF
TGTGCCAGCAGTGCGGGACAGGCTAACACTGAAGCTTTCTTT
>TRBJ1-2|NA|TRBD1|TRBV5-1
CASSYDRGGYTF
TGCGCCAGCAGCTACGACAGGGGTGGCTACACCTTC
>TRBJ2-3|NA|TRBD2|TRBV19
CASSAVAGGTDTQYF
TGTGCCAGTAGTGCGGTAGCGGGAGGCACAGATACGCAGTATTTT
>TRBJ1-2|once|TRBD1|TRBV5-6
CASTLVTGGGYTF
TGTGCCAGCACCCTCGTAACAGGGGGTGGCTACACCTTC
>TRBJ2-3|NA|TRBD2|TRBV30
CAWSVGTSGGPTDTQYF
TGTGCCTGGAGTGTGGGAACTAGCGGGGGGCCCACAGATACGCAGTATTTT
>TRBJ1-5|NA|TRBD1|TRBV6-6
CASSYRTGLEPQHF
TGTGCCAGCAGTTACCGGACAGGCTTGGAGCCCCAGCATTTT
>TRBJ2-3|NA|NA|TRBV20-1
CSAHRGDTQYF
TGCAGTGCCCACCGGGGAGATACGCAGTATTTT
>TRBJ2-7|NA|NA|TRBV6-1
CASSDLVVYEQYF
TGTGCCAGCAGTGACTTGGTAGTCTACGAGCAGTACTTC
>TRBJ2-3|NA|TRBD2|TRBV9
CASSVELAGGGDTQYF
TGTGCCAGCAGCGTGGAGCTAGCGGGGGGTGGAGATACGCAGTATTTT
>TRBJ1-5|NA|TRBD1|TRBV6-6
CASSDRGYSNQPQHF
TGTGCCAGCAGTGACAGGGGTTATAGCAATCAGCCCCAGCATTTT
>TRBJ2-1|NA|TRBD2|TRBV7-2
CASSLELAGGPKTEQFF
TGTGCCAGCAGTCTCGAGTTAGCGGGGGGGCCTAAGACTGAGCAGTTCTTC
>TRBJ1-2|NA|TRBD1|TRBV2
CASSPPTGSYGYTF
TGTGCCAGCAGTCCCCCGACAGGGTCCTATGGCTACACCTTC
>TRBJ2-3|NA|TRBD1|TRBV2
CASSPFGQGTSTDTQYF
TGTGCCAGCAGCCCGTTTGGACAGGGAACTAGCACAGATACGCAGTATTTT
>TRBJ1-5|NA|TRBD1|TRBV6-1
CASQGTVPSNQPQHF
TGTGCCAGCCAAGGGACAGTTCCTAGCAATCAGCCCCAGCATTTT
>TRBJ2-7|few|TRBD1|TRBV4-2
CASSPSGTENLYEQYF
TGTGCCAGCAGCCCGTCTGGGACAGAGAACCTTTACGAGCAGTACTTC
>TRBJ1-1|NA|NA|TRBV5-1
CASSRGPENTEAFF
TGCGCCAGCAGCCGAGGCCCGGAGAACACTGAAGCTTTCTTT
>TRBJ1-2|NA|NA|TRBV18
CASSPQESIYGYTF
TGTGCCAGCTCACCACAGGAGTCTATCTATGGCTACACCTTC
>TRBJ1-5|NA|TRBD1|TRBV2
CASRSGGATSNQPQHF
TGTGCCAGCAGGTCAGGGGGCGCGACAAGCAATCAGCCCCAGCATTTT
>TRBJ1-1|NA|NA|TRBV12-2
CASRNRQARGAFF
TGTGCAAGTCGCAACAGACAGGCTCGGGGCGCTTTCTTT
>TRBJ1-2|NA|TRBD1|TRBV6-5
CASRSRDRHLYGYTF
TGTGCCAGCAGATCCCGGGACAGGCATCTCTATGGCTACACCTTC
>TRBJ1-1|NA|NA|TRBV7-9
CSSSGQNTEAFF
TGTTCCAGCAGCGGACAGAACACTGAAGCTTTCTTT